Sequencing of this T cell receptor (beta chain) was carried out in a study of lymphopenia after photon versus proton radiotherapy. TCRdb's copy holds only in-frame clones and misses some; the assay was immunoSEQ multiplex PCR. The table records about 40,000 clones, 85% to 90% of them present only once. Study observations and caveats: Survival link was tested only in deceased patients; proton benefit remains a possibility. After the lymphocyte nadir, photon-treated repertoires showed oligoclonal expansion, especially of CD8+ Temra cells. Relative stability marked proton patients; photon patients lost diversity and naive cells.

This clone was seen only a few times. The antigen remains unidentified. Trimming removed 3 bases from V and 4 bases from J, with 13 bases in between. The CDR3 length is 15 residues. Germline V lookup: CDR1 SGHTA, CDR2 FQGNSA. The receptor comes from a woman in her 70s with pancreatic cancer. Some clones in this sample may be carry-over from other donors' samples. The input for sequencing was peripheral blood, taken from a patient treated with proton-based radiotherapy. The chain recombines TRBV7-2 with TRBJ1-5, with D unresolved. The CDR3 sequence: CASSLDGQENQPQHF. The CDR3 nucleotides read TGTGCCAGCAGCTTGGATGGGCAAGAGAATCAGCCCCAGCATTTT. Complete variable domain (other parts from reference TRBV7-2 and TRBJ1-5): GAGVSQSPSNKVTEKGKDVELRCDPISGHTALYWYRQSLGQGLEFLIYFQGNSAPDKSGLPSDRFSAERTGGSVSTLTIQRTQQEDSAVYLCASSLDGQENQPQHFGDGTRLSIL.